Below are 18 T cell receptor beta chains sequenced from a single sample in a study of blood T cells in healthy people across ages. With a J-beta primer mix and a sample-barcoded 5' primer, a second PCR ran roughly 6 to 11 cycles. TCRdb independently ran MiXCR on the 5' RACE reads; one entry per CDR3 protein. Found here are approximately 2,000,000 distinct CDR3 sequences, 30% to 40% of them singletons; the top ten hold about 23%. The sample comprised blood. These receptors all stem from a human donor in good health.

This sequence joins TRBV14 and TRBJ2-1; 7 bases are shared with TRBD2. Germline V CDR1 and CDR2: SGHDN, FVKESK. V was pared by 4 bases and J by 4 bases, with 10 bases of the junction left unmatched. This CDR3 region has 16 residues. CDR3 coding DNA: TGTGCCAGCAGCCCGTTAGCGGGCCTCAATTACAATGAGCAGTTCTTC. Its translation: CASSPLAGLNYNEQFF.

The chain combines TRBV18 with TRBJ2-6, with TRBD1 as a possible D gene (5 bases). Germline V gene sequence: CDR1 KGHSH, CDR2 LQKENI. Trimming stripped 3 bases from V and 0 bases from J, with 15 bases between. This CDR3 is built from 18 residues. CDR3 DNA: TGTGCCAGCTCACCGACGACAGCGTCCCTCTCTGGGGCCAACGTCCTGACTTTC. Protein sequence: CASSPTTASLSGANVLTF.

This rearrangement joins TRBV4-3 to TRBJ1-6, with TRBD1 as a possible D gene (5 bases). Germline CDR1 reads LGHNA; CDR2 reads YSLEER. V dropped 1 base and J dropped 9 bases, with 16 bases sitting between them. This CDR3 is built from 16 residues. CDR3 protein: CASSQAPGNGASPLHF. Written as DNA, the CDR3 is TGCGCCAGCAGCCAAGCGCCGGGGAACGGGGCTTCACCCCTCCACTTT.

The V and J genes are TRBV6-5 and TRBJ1-4; D is undetermined. V lost 5 bases, J lost 3 bases, and 10 bases lay in between. CDR3 size: 14 residues. Per germline, CDR1 MNHEY and CDR2 SVGAGI. CDR3 residues: CASSLFGPNEKLFF. The CDR3 DNA is TGTGCCAGCAGTCTGTTCGGGCCTAATGAAAAACTGTTTTTT.

This sequence joins TRBV5-6 and TRBJ2-7, with D perhaps TRBD2 (7 bases). CDR1 SGHDT and CDR2 YYEEEE come from the germline V gene. CDR3 length: 12 residues. V lost 6 bases, J lost 3 bases, and 10 bases lay in between. CDR3 coding DNA: TGTGCCAGCAAGGGGGGGAACTACGAGCAGTACTTC. Translating it yields CASKGGNYEQYF.

The CDR3 reads CASSRTVSIMNTEAFF. The CDR3 DNA reads as TGTGCCAGCAGCAGGACGGTTAGCATTATGAACACTGAAGCTTTCTTT. The rearrangement uses TRBV14 and TRBJ1-1; the D is unclear. The ends were cut back, 5 bases at V and 0 bases at J, with 16 bases in the middle. Germline V CDR1 and CDR2: SGHDN, FVKESK. The CDR3 runs to 16 residues.

The gene calls are TRBV6-9 and TRBJ1-2; D unresolved. V lost 2 bases, J lost 4 bases, and 23 bases lay in between. Germline V gene lookup returns CDR1 MNHGY and CDR2 SVAAGI. CDR3 length: 18 residues. CDR3 bases: TGTGCCAGCAGTTATACCAACCACATACCGGGCCCTTTCTATGGCTACACCTTC. This codes for CASSYTNHIPGPFYGYTF.

The V call is TRBV20-1, the J call TRBJ1-4; no reliable D call. V lost 1 base and J 0 bases, leaving 9 bases between the germline ends. The V gene's germline CDR1 is DFQATT and CDR2 SNEGSKA (reference sequence). This CDR3 spans 15 amino acids. The CDR3 is CSARARAATNEKLFF. CDR3 bases: TGCAGTGCTAGAGCCCGTGCAGCAACTAATGAAAAACTGTTTTTT.

This clonotype was observed a handful of times. The CDR3 loop is CSVGQARGYTF. DNA for the CDR3: TGCAGCGTTGGACAGGCGCGGGGCTACACCTTC. The chain couples TRBV29-1 to TRBJ1-2; maybe TRBD1 (6 bases). The CDR3 extends over 11 amino acids. Per the germline V gene, CDR1 is SQVTM and CDR2 is ANQGSEA. Trimming shortened V by 4 bases and J by 8 bases, and 11 bases separated the two germline ends.

This chain connects TRBV4-3 to TRBJ2-5, with D perhaps matching TRBD2 (7 bases). Germline V gene sequence: CDR1 LGHNA, CDR2 YSLEER. V was shortened by 0 bases and J by 1 base, with 15 bases between the two germline ends. CDR3 size: 17 residues. The CDR3 nucleotides are TGCGCCAGCAGCCAAGATGTATTAGGGGGGGCCCAAGAGACCCAGTACTTC. Amino acids: CASSQDVLGGAQETQYF.

The chain couples TRBV6-5 to TRBJ1-2; 10 bases line up with TRBD1. The CDR3 runs to 14 residues. Germline CDR1 is MNHEY and CDR2 is SVGAGI. Trimming removed 2 bases from V and 7 bases from J; junction bases left unmatched: 4. The CDR3 sequence: CASSYGTGARGYTF. In DNA, the CDR3 is TGTGCCAGCAGTTACGGGACAGGGGCTCGTGGCTACACCTTC.

This clonotype has only a few counts. The chain employs TRBV28 and TRBJ2-5; maybe TRBD1 (5 bases). The J call could be wrong; TRBJ2-7 is a better fit for the DNA end. Germline V gene lookup returns CDR1 MDHEN and CDR2 SYDVKM. There are 13 residues in the CDR3. The CDR3 region is CASSQGVPCEQYF. The DNA of the CDR3 is TGTGCCAGCAGTCAAGGGGTCCCCTGCGAGCAGTACTTC.

This chain links TRBV24-1 with TRBJ2-3, with 9 bases identical to TRBD1. The CDR3 length is 16 residues. CDR1 and CDR2 from the germline V gene are KGHDR and SFDVKD. With 2 bases clipped from V and 6 bases from J, the junction kept 8 bases outside the gene matches. The CDR3 sequence is CATSDSGDRVYDTQYF. The CDR3 coding sequence is TGTGCCACCAGTGATTCGGGGGACAGGGTCTACGATACGCAGTATTTT.

V usage is TRBV9 and J usage is TRBJ2-4, with TRBD2 identical over 7 bases. The DNA matches TRBJ2-7 better at its end, which makes the J call doubtful. Germline lookup yields CDR1 SGDLS and CDR2 YYNGEE. This CDR3 region has 13 residues. The CDR3 bases are TGTGCCAGCAGCGTAGGGGAGGGGAACGAGCAGTACTTC. Encoded protein: CASSVGEGNEQYF.

This chain connects TRBV2 to TRBJ2-7, with TRBD2 as a possible D gene (5 bases). The J call may be incorrect, as the DNA end agrees better with TRBJ2-4. The CDR3 length is 13 residues. Germline V gene data show CDR1 as SNHLY and CDR2 as FYNNEI. CDR3 nucleotides: TGTGCCAGCGGGGAGCAAGGAGCCGACATTCAGTACTTC. Translation: CASGEQGADIQYF.

The chain uses TRBV7-6 and TRBJ1-1; D might be TRBD1 (6 bases). The CDR3 sequence is 18 residues long. V was pared by 1 base and J by 6 bases, with 24 bases between. In germline, CDR1 is SGHVS, CDR2 FNYEAQ. The DNA of the CDR3 is TGTGCCAGCAGCTTAGGAGGACAGATGGGGTGGAACAGCGCTGAAGCTTTCTTT. Translated, it gives CASSLGGQMGWNSAEAFF.

This clonotype came up a few times. The V gene is TRBV7-9, the J gene TRBJ2-5, with TRBD2 matching over 15 bases. V lost 5 bases, J lost 2 bases, and 12 bases stayed unmatched. Germline lookup yields CDR1 SEHNR and CDR2 FQNEAQ (reference sequence). This CDR3 is built from 19 residues. CDR3 sequence: CASSQGLAGGFTDQETQYF. The CDR3 DNA follows: TGTGCCAGCAGCCAGGGACTAGCGGGGGGATTCACGGATCAAGAGACCCAGTACTTC.

The gene calls are TRBV7-2 and TRBJ1-1; no definite D call. Looked up from germline, CDR1 is SGHTA and CDR2 is FQGNSA. The CDR3 spans 13 residues. V gave up 4 bases and J gave up 1 base, with 7 bases separating them. CDR3 nucleotides: TGTGCCAGCAGCTCCGCCCGGAACACTGAAGCTTTCTTT. This gives the protein CASSSARNTEAFF.